The 28 T cell receptor beta chains in this list originate from one sample, sequenced in a study of cytomegalovirus exposure and HLA in healthy donors. The data were produced by immunoSEQ multiplex PCR, yet TCRdb's version contains in-frame clones alone and is incomplete. This sample has over 150,000 clones, with 91% found just once. Sequencing used PBMCs. Every receptor here comes from a woman under 30 in good health and CMV-seropositive.

The chain combines TRBV7-8 with TRBJ1-5; the D is unclear. Germline V gene data show CDR1 as SGHVS and CDR2 as FQNEAQ. V was shortened by 5 bases and J by 4 bases, with 15 bases between the two germline ends. The CDR3 extends over 15 amino acids. The CDR3 here is CASSRSGEVNQPQHF. The CDR3 nucleotides read TGTGCCAGCAGCCGGTCCGGGGAAGTAAATCAGCCCCAGCATTTT.

The chain has TRBV7-3 and TRBJ2-7, with 9 bases identical to TRBD1. The CDR3 is 14 residues long. V shed 6 bases, J shed 6 bases, and the junction held 9 bases outside the gene matches. Germline CDR1 is SGHTA and CDR2 is FQGTGA. The CDR3 region is CASSWDRATGEQYF. The CDR3 nucleotides are TGTGCCAGCAGTTGGGACAGGGCCACGGGCGAGCAGTACTTC.

The rearrangement uses TRBV7-9 and TRBJ2-1; 10 bases are shared with TRBD2. J was trimmed by 4 bases and V by 5 bases; bases with no gene match: 11. The CDR3 contains 17 residues. CDR1 is SEHNR, CDR2 FQNEAQ, per germline (reference sequence). In DNA form, the CDR3 reads TGTGCCAGCAGCCCTAACCCCGGGACTAGCGAATACAATGAGCAGTTCTTC. Its translation: CASSPNPGTSEYNEQFF.

This chain connects TRBV10-3 to TRBJ1-3; 7 bases match TRBD1. The J segment lost 4 bases and the V segment lost 1 base, leaving 7 bases of the junction unmatched. The CDR3 extends over 16 amino acids. Per germline, CDR1 ENHRY and CDR2 SYGVKD. As DNA, the CDR3 is TGTGCCATCAGTGAGTTAGGGGGCGCTCCCGGAAACACCATATATTTT. Its translation is CAISELGGAPGNTIYF.

V gene TRBV18 combines with J gene TRBJ2-1; tentative D call: TRBD1 (6 bases). From germline, CDR1 is KGHSH and CDR2 LQKENI. The CDR3 totals 16 residues. Trimming pared 0 bases from V and 5 bases from J, leaving 14 bases between. In DNA, the CDR3 is TGTGCCAGCTCACCACCGCTTCGAGGACAGAACAATGAGCAGTTCTTC. This encodes CASSPPLRGQNNEQFF.

The chain is built from TRBV18 and TRBJ1-2; tentatively, D is TRBD1 (5 bases). Trimming stripped 4 bases from V and 3 bases from J, with 24 bases between. The CDR3 loop spans 18 amino acids. Germline values: CDR1 KGHSH, CDR2 LQKENI. The DNA for the CDR3 is TGTGCCAGCTCACATCCTCTTTTTACGACAGATCAACACTATGGCTACACCTTC. It codes for CASSHPLFTTDQHYGYTF.

This chain connects TRBV4-3 to TRBJ1-4; weak D call: TRBD1 (5 bases). V lost 0 bases to trimming and J lost 8 bases, with 22 bases between them. CDR1 and CDR2 (germline): LGHNA, YSLEER. The CDR3 is 18 residues long. The CDR3 is CASSQDRSGINGWEKLFF. The CDR3 coding sequence is TGCGCCAGCAGCCAAGATCGGTCAGGGATTAATGGATGGGAAAAACTGTTTTTT.

The chain has TRBV19 and TRBJ2-7; the match to TRBD2 covers 8 bases. V shed 6 bases and J 0 bases; nucleotides not matched to a gene: 7. The CDR3 length is 15 residues. Looked up from germline, CDR1 is LNHDA and CDR2 is SQIVND (reference sequence). CDR3 amino acids: CASSFTSGGSYEQYF. As DNA, the CDR3 is TGTGCCAGTAGCTTTACTAGCGGAGGCTCCTACGAGCAGTACTTC.

This sequence joins TRBV4-1 and TRBJ2-5; a possible D gene is TRBD1 (6 bases). This CDR3 contains 14 residues. Germline-derived CDR1 and CDR2 are MGHRA and YSYEKL. Trimming left V 4 bases short and J 3 bases short, with 12 bases between. CDR3 sequence: CASSREGQKETQYF. The CDR3 DNA is TGCGCCAGCAGCCGAGAAGGACAGAAAGAGACCCAGTACTTC.

The V gene is TRBV2, the J gene TRBJ2-5; a weak D match, TRBD2 (6 bases). With 5 bases removed from V and 5 bases from J, the gap between germline ends came to 12 bases. The CDR3 is made up of 13 amino acids. Looked up from germline, CDR1 is SNHLY and CDR2 is FYNNEI. This chain's CDR3 is CASSRRGWETQYF. The DNA for the CDR3 is TGTGCCAGCAGTAGGAGGGGTTGGGAGACCCAGTACTTC.

The V gene is TRBV11-2, the J gene TRBJ1-1; the D is unclear. Trimming pared 0 bases from V and 4 bases from J, leaving 12 bases between. The CDR3 totals 15 residues. Germline V gene sequence: CDR1 SGHAT, CDR2 FQNNGV. CDR3 nucleotide sequence: TGTGCCAGCAGCTTAGATTCCAGTTTCTTCACTGAAGCTTTCTTT. It is translated as CASSLDSSFFTEAFF.

This chain links TRBV5-1 with TRBJ2-5; 10 bases are a match to TRBD2. CDR1 and CDR2 (germline): SGHRS, YFSETQ. J gave up 3 bases and V 2 bases, and 4 bases lay outside the gene matches. CDR3 length: 15 amino acids. The CDR3 DNA reads as TGCGCCAGCAGCTTCGCTAGCGGGGGCGAAGAGACCCAGTACTTC. Translation: CASSFASGGEETQYF.

The chain links TRBV9 to TRBJ2-2; TRBD2 matches at 11 bases. Losses at the gene ends were 2 bases for V and 0 bases for J; bases not matched to a gene: 9. CDR1 is SGDLS and CDR2 is YYNGEE in the germline V gene. The CDR3 totals 19 residues. This chain's CDR3 is CASSVIGTSGAANTGELFF. The CDR3 DNA sequence: TGTGCCAGCAGCGTCATAGGGACTAGCGGAGCTGCGAACACCGGGGAGCTGTTTTTT. Full variable domain (outside the CDR3, taken from reference TRBV9 and TRBJ2-2): DSGVTQTPKHLITATGQRVTLRCSPRSGDLSVYWYQQSLDQGLQFLIQYYNGEERAKGNILERFSAQQFPDLHSELNLSSLELGDSALYFCASSVIGTSGAANTGELFFGEGSRLTVL.

The chain joins TRBV7-2 to TRBJ2-3; TRBD2 might be the D (6 bases). Per germline, CDR1 SGHTA and CDR2 FQGNSA. CDR3 length: 16 amino acids. Trimming took off 4 bases at V and 7 bases at J, with 21 bases between the two ends. The CDR3 reads CASSSRAGAGRNTQYF. In DNA, the CDR3 is TGTGCCAGCAGCTCCCGTGCCGGGGCAGGGAGGAATACGCAGTATTTT.

V and J are TRBV7-8 and TRBJ1-5; a weak D match, TRBD1 (6 bases). This CDR3 is built from 16 residues. Deletions cut 3 bases from V and 2 bases from J, with 14 bases between. Germline values: CDR1 SGHVS, CDR2 FQNEAQ. This chain's CDR3 is CASSFTWAGGNQPQHF. CDR3 in DNA: TGTGCCAGCAGCTTCACATGGGCAGGGGGCAATCAGCCCCAGCATTTT.

Only a few counts were recorded for this clone. The chain combines TRBV7-3 with TRBJ2-7, with 7 bases lining up with TRBD1. The CDR3 is 13 residues long. Germline CDR1 reads SGHTA; CDR2 reads FQGTGA. After removal of 2 bases from V and 6 bases from J, the junction contained 4 bases not matched to a gene. The CDR3 DNA reads as TGTGCCAGCAGCTTATACTCAGGGGGCGAGCAGTACTTC. It encodes CASSLYSGGEQYF.

The chain couples TRBV28 to TRBJ1-1, with a weak D call TRBD1 (5 bases). Between the trimmed V and J ends, which lost 7 bases and 0 bases, there was a span of 9 bases. Germline CDR1 is MDHEN and CDR2 is SYDVKM. CDR3 length: 13 residues. The DNA of the CDR3 is TGTGCCAGCAATCGGGGGATGAACACTGAAGCTTTCTTT. Its protein product is CASNRGMNTEAFF.

This clone turned up a few times. The rearrangement links TRBV7-9 to TRBJ2-1; possible D gene TRBD1, 6 bases. V lost 1 base, J lost 9 bases, and 7 bases lay in between. CDR3 length equals 12 residues. Per the germline V gene, CDR1 is SEHNR and CDR2 is FQNEAQ (reference sequence). CDR3 DNA: TGTGCCAGCAGCTTAGAAGGGGGTGAGCAGTTCTTC. Its translation: CASSLEGGEQFF.

This chain connects TRBV9 to TRBJ2-3; D might be TRBD2 (6 bases). This CDR3 has 16 residues. Trimming left V 2 bases short and J 2 bases short, with 15 bases between. In germline, CDR1 is SGDLS, CDR2 YYNGEE. The CDR3 DNA reads TGTGCCAGCAGCGTGGTAGCGGACCCCCCCACAGATACGCAGTATTTT. Encoded protein: CASSVVADPPTDTQYF.

A single count supports this clone. The V call is TRBV4-2, the J call TRBJ2-7; D perhaps matches TRBD2 (5 bases). CDR3 length: 15 amino acids. Germline assignment: CDR1 LGHNA and CDR2 YNFKEQ. V lost 0 bases, J lost 2 bases, and 11 bases lay in between. CDR3 sequence: CASSQDNSGTYEQYF. The CDR3 nucleotides read TGTGCCAGCAGCCAAGATAACAGCGGAACCTACGAGCAGTACTTC.

The count of this clone is one. The chain employs TRBV4-1 and TRBJ2-7; weak D call: TRBD2 (6 bases). The length of the CDR3 is 15 residues. Per the germline V gene, CDR1 is MGHRA and CDR2 is YSYEKL. The V gene lost 4 bases and the J gene lost 4 bases, with 17 bases spanning the gap. The CDR3 DNA sequence: TGCGCCAGCAGCCCACTTGTGGGGGACTGGTACGAGCAGTACTTC. Its translation: CASSPLVGDWYEQYF.

This clone was seen once. This chain joins TRBV19 and TRBJ1-1; D is unresolved. CDR1 LNHDA and CDR2 SQIVND come from the germline V gene (reference sequence). Deletions cut 5 bases from V and 3 bases from J, with 10 bases between. This CDR3 is 13 amino acids long. The CDR3 DNA sequence: TGTGCCAGTAGTTTCATCCCAGACACTGAAGCTTTCTTT. It yields the protein CASSFIPDTEAFF.

The rearrangement links TRBV6-6 to TRBJ2-3; perhaps TRBD2 as D (6 bases). The CDR3 totals 16 residues. The V end was cut by 5 bases, the J end by 0 bases, with 15 bases between. Looked up from germline, CDR1 is MNHNY and CDR2 is SVGAGI (reference sequence). The CDR3 DNA is TGTGCCAGCAGTCTGAACGGGAGACCTAGCACAGATACGCAGTATTTT. This gives the protein CASSLNGRPSTDTQYF.

The chain couples TRBV25-1 to TRBJ1-1; D is uncertain. From germline, CDR1 is MGHDK and CDR2 SYGVNS. The CDR3 consists of 14 residues. The germline V and J ends were trimmed by 0 bases and 0 bases, with 5 bases remaining between them. CDR3 sequence: CASSEYGLNTEAFF. CDR3 coding DNA: TGTGCCAGCAGTGAATATGGCCTGAACACTGAAGCTTTCTTT.

This rearrangement joins TRBV4-1 to TRBJ1-4; 9 bases fit TRBD1. Looked up from germline, CDR1 is MGHRA and CDR2 is YSYEKL. The CDR3 totals 15 residues. J lost 4 bases, V lost 1 base, and 1 base had no gene match. DNA for the CDR3: TGCGCCAGCAGCCAAGGGGACAGGGATAATGAAAAACTGTTTTTT. Protein product: CASSQGDRDNEKLFF.

The J gene is TRBJ1-1, the V gene TRBV5-5, with D possibly matching TRBD1 (6 bases). There are 13 residues in the CDR3. Germline-derived CDR1 and CDR2 are SGHKS and YYEKEE (reference sequence). Trimming took 5 bases from V and 4 from J, leaving 12 bases between them. The CDR3 region has the DNA TGTGCCAGCAGTTCAGGGGTGGGCACTGAAGCTTTCTTT. Protein product: CASSSGVGTEAFF.

The CDR3 coding sequence is TGTGCCACCAGCAGAGCGGTAGTTTCTGAAGCTTTCTTT. Protein product: CATSRAVVSEAFF. This chain uses TRBV15 with TRBJ1-1; D is unclear. This CDR3 contains 13 residues. V was cut by 1 base and J by 6 bases, with 9 bases left in between. Germline V gives CDR1 LNHNV, CDR2 YYDKDF (reference sequence).

This clone occurred a few times. The chain is built from TRBV6-5 and TRBJ2-7; TRBD2 matches 10 bases. The CDR3 extends over 15 amino acids. J lost 2 bases, V lost 3 bases, and 4 bases had no gene match. Germline CDR1 reads MNHEY; CDR2 reads SVGAGI. The CDR3 DNA reads TGTGCCAGCAGTTATGGGACTAGCGATACCTACGAGCAGTACTTC. It is translated as CASSYGTSDTYEQYF.